This paragraph covers one T cell receptor beta chain sequence. The data derive from a study of blood T cell repertoires in COVID-19. Background on the study: Acute and convalescent COVID-19 specimens originated in the United States, Italy and Spain. From T cells, B-cell-depleted T cells, or PBMCs came the material, which was cDNA or gDNA.

How the authors handled the data: Cell counts per sample came from amplifying reference gene primers. Assay used: immunoSEQ multiplex PCR; TCRdb lists only in-frame clones, some missing. V and J calls and clone size are given by that table; D and trimming were obtained from the DNA. The top ten hold around 4.8% of the sample, which has more than 70,000 clones, 70% to 90% seen once. The sample was peripheral blood. This TCR was recovered from an elderly woman with active or convalescent COVID-19.

Written as DNA, the CDR3 is TGTGCCAGCAGAAAATCAGGCCCGGCTAACTATGGCTACACCTTC. Translated, it gives CASRKSGPANYGYTF. The V and J genes are TRBV28 and TRBJ1-2; D gene ambiguous. CDR1 MDHEN and CDR2 SYDVKM come from the germline V gene. The ends were cut back, 6 bases at V and 0 bases at J, with 14 bases in the middle. The CDR3 consists of 15 residues.